These T cell receptor beta chains were read from a single sample in a study of T cell repertoires in cytomegalovirus infection. Their specific antigens are unknown. TCRdb re-derived calls from the reads in MiXCR, one entry per CDR3 protein. The top ten clones hold around 13% of a sample with roughly 800,000 distinct CDR3 sequences, about 29% of them seen once. The input for sequencing was cultured CD8+ T cells from PBMCs, taken from culture after CMV antigen stimulation. The origin of the receptors is a human donor in good health (CMV status not recorded). Some clones in this sample may be carry-over from other donors' samples. The CDR3 runs from the conserved cysteine through the conserved F or W. Fields, in order: J gene, D gene, clone size, V gene, CDR3 protein, CDR3 DNA. A D gene is named only where the DNA matches it firmly. Rows give clone size only sometimes, using once, few, many, or a class for an expanded clone.

J: TRBJ2-6
D: NA
size: few
V: TRBV20-1
CDR3: CSARSPGQKVSGANVLTF
DNA: TGCAGTGCTAGATCGCCGGGACAAAAAGTCTCTGGGGCCAACGTCCTGACTTTC

J: TRBJ1-5
D: NA
size: NA
V: TRBV12-3/TRBV12-4
CDR3: CASSLKGLRQPQHF
DNA: TGTGCCAGCAGTTTAAAGGGGCTTAGGCAGCCCCAGCATTTT

J: TRBJ2-1
D: TRBD2
size: few
V: TRBV7-8
CDR3: CASSLVGGGANEQFF
DNA: TGTGCCAGCAGCTTAGTAGGCGGGGGGGCCAATGAGCAGTTCTTC

J: TRBJ2-5
D: NA
size: many
V: TRBV6-5
CDR3: CASSYSLGETQYF
DNA: TGTGCCAGCAGTTACTCGTTAGGAGAGACCCAGTACTTC

J: TRBJ2-2
D: NA
size: NA
V: TRBV7-9
CDR3: CASSSSSSGELFF
DNA: TGTGCCAGCAGCTCCTCTTCGTCCGGGGAGCTGTTTTTT

J: TRBJ1-2
D: NA
size: NA
V: TRBV7-9
CDR3: CASSLGVSGGYTF
DNA: TGTGCCAGCAGCTTAGGTGTTTCGGGCGGCTACACCTTC

J: TRBJ2-1
D: NA
size: NA
V: TRBV4-1
CDR3: CASSHQASDYNEQFF
DNA: TGCGCCAGCAGCCATCAGGCTAGCGACTACAATGAGCAGTTCTTC

J: TRBJ2-5
D: NA
size: few
V: TRBV27
CDR3: CASSWRGRAGETQYF
DNA: TGTGCCAGCAGTTGGAGGGGGCGCGCGGGGGAGACCCAGTACTTC

J: TRBJ1-2
D: TRBD1
size: NA
V: TRBV14
CDR3: CASSQHIGQGIYGYTF
DNA: TGTGCCAGCAGCCAGCATATAGGACAGGGTATTTATGGCTACACCTTC

J: TRBJ1-1
D: NA
size: NA
V: TRBV7-9
CDR3: CASSWPAGSDEAFF
DNA: TGTGCCAGCAGCTGGCCAGCGGGGTCGGATGAAGCTTTCTTT

J: TRBJ2-3
D: NA
size: NA
V: TRBV5-1
CDR3: CASSPGRGMRTDTQYF
DNA: TGCGCCAGCAGCCCGGGAAGAGGGATGAGGACAGATACGCAGTATTTT

J: TRBJ2-3
D: NA
size: many
V: TRBV7-2
CDR3: CASSFYINTDTQYF
DNA: TGTGCCAGCAGCTTTTATATAAACACAGATACGCAGTATTTT

J: TRBJ1-2
D: TRBD1
size: NA
V: TRBV6-8
CDR3: CASRIRKGQGAMRKGYTF
DNA: TGTGCCAGCAGGATTCGAAAGGGACAGGGGGCGATGAGAAAGGGCTACACCTTC

J: TRBJ1-5
D: NA
size: NA
V: TRBV2
CDR3: CASSDWGGNQPQHF
DNA: TGTGCCAGCAGTGACTGGGGTGGCAATCAGCCCCAGCATTTT

J: TRBJ2-7
D: NA
size: NA
V: TRBV7-9
CDR3: CASNQGVSIYEQYF
DNA: TGTGCCAGCAACCAGGGTGTCAGCATCTACGAGCAGTACTTC

J: TRBJ1-5
D: TRBD1
size: once
V: TRBV4-1
CDR3: CASSQDFRGSQPQHF
DNA: TGCGCCAGCAGCCAAGATTTCAGGGGGTCGCAGCCCCAGCATTTT

J: TRBJ1-5
D: TRBD1
size: NA
V: TRBV27
CDR3: CASSRGQGIQPQHF
DNA: TGTGCCAGCAGCCGGGGACAGGGGATACAGCCCCAGCATTTT

J: TRBJ2-1
D: NA
size: NA
V: TRBV6-6
CDR3: CASSYSPPRGGRYNEQFF
DNA: TGTGCCAGCAGTTACTCCCCTCCTAGGGGGGGGAGGTACAATGAGCAGTTCTTC

J: TRBJ2-2
D: TRBD2
size: NA
V: TRBV7-9
CDR3: CASSRGLAGYTGELFF
DNA: TGTGCCAGCAGCCGTGGACTAGCGGGCTACACCGGGGAGCTGTTTTTT

J: TRBJ2-5
D: NA
size: few
V: TRBV7-8
CDR3: CASSSRTGLETQYF
DNA: TGTGCCAGCAGCTCCCGAACAGGGTTAGAGACCCAGTACTTC

J: TRBJ2-1
D: NA
size: once
V: TRBV27
CDR3: CASIGSGSSSYNEQFF
DNA: TGTGCCAGCATCGGGTCGGGATCGAGCTCCTACAATGAGCAGTTCTTC

J: TRBJ2-1
D: NA
size: NA
V: TRBV27
CDR3: CASNPFSGDEQFF
DNA: TGTGCCAGCAATCCCTTCTCAGGGGATGAGCAGTTCTTC

J: TRBJ1-6
D: TRBD1
size: NA
V: TRBV27
CDR3: CASSDYRGPNSPLHF
DNA: TGTGCCAGCAGTGACTACAGGGGGCCGAATTCACCCCTCCACTTT

J: TRBJ1-5
D: TRBD1
size: NA
V: TRBV24-1
CDR3: CATSDPGQGPYSNQPQHF
DNA: TGTGCCACCAGTGACCCCGGACAGGGGCCTTATAGCAATCAGCCCCAGCATTTT

J: TRBJ2-2
D: NA
size: few
V: TRBV7-6
CDR3: CASTSGVEITGELFF
DNA: TGTGCCAGCACCTCGGGAGTTGAGATCACCGGGGAGCTGTTTTTT

J: TRBJ2-3
D: NA
size: few
V: TRBV7-2
CDR3: CASSPPPQVLDTQYF
DNA: TGTGCCAGCAGCCCGCCCCCCCAGGTACTAGATACGCAGTATTTT

J: TRBJ2-2
D: TRBD2
size: NA
V: TRBV6-2/TRBV6-3
CDR3: CASAGDLTGELFF
DNA: TGTGCCAGTGCGGGGGATTTGACCGGGGAGCTGTTTTTT

J: TRBJ2-2
D: NA
size: NA
V: TRBV6-5
CDR3: CASSPWAGNTGELFF
DNA: TGTGCCAGCAGCCCCTGGGCGGGAAACACCGGGGAGCTGTTTTTT

J: TRBJ2-1
D: TRBD2
size: few
V: TRBV28
CDR3: CASSRLALGNEQFF
DNA: TGTGCCAGCAGTCGACTAGCGCTGGGCAATGAGCAGTTCTTC

J: TRBJ2-1
D: TRBD1
size: NA
V: TRBV5-6
CDR3: CASSLPPGQGGTYNEQFF
DNA: TGTGCCAGCAGCTTGCCCCCGGGACAGGGAGGGACCTACAATGAGCAGTTCTTC

J: TRBJ1-1
D: NA
size: NA
V: TRBV20-1
CDR3: CSVGNTEAFF
DNA: TGCAGTGTTGGGAACACTGAAGCTTTCTTT

J: TRBJ2-6
D: NA
size: NA
V: TRBV4-1
CDR3: CASSQEALLSSGANVLTF
DNA: TGCGCCAGCAGCCAAGAGGCACTCCTAAGCTCTGGGGCCAACGTCCTGACTTTC

J: TRBJ1-1
D: NA
size: NA
V: TRBV9
CDR3: CASSASLGNLNTEAFF
DNA: TGTGCCAGCAGCGCCTCCTTGGGGAATCTGAACACTGAAGCTTTCTTT

J: TRBJ2-1
D: NA
size: NA
V: TRBV15
CDR3: CATTNRTTYNEQFF
DNA: TGTGCCACCACCAACCGGACTACCTACAATGAGCAGTTCTTC

J: TRBJ1-2
D: TRBD1
size: NA
V: TRBV7-9
CDR3: CASSLVGTGDYGYTF
DNA: TGTGCCAGCAGCTTAGTTGGGACAGGGGACTATGGCTACACCTTC

J: TRBJ2-3
D: TRBD2
size: NA
V: TRBV7-9
CDR3: CASSSASGGFTDTQYF
DNA: TGTGCCAGCAGCTCTGCTAGCGGGGGGTTCACAGATACGCAGTATTTT

J: TRBJ2-1
D: NA
size: few
V: TRBV2
CDR3: CASSEKGPRSYNEQFF
DNA: TGTGCCAGCAGTGAAAAGGGGCCCCGCTCCTACAATGAGCAGTTCTTC

J: TRBJ2-7
D: TRBD1
size: few
V: TRBV19
CDR3: CASSSTGVTYEQYF
DNA: TGTGCCAGTAGTAGCACAGGGGTCACCTACGAGCAGTACTTC

J: TRBJ2-7
D: TRBD1
size: few
V: TRBV7-6
CDR3: CASSPRGGQGVGEQYF
DNA: TGTGCCAGCAGCCCTAGAGGGGGACAGGGTGTCGGCGAGCAGTACTTC

J: TRBJ2-3
D: NA
size: NA
V: TRBV11-3
CDR3: CASSLWESGTDTQYF
DNA: TGTGCCAGCAGCTTATGGGAGTCTGGCACAGATACGCAGTATTTT

J: TRBJ1-2
D: NA
size: many
V: TRBV7-2
CDR3: CASSLELGGDRGGYTF
DNA: TGTGCCAGCAGCTTAGAGTTGGGTGGGGACCGAGGAGGCTACACCTTC

J: TRBJ2-3
D: TRBD1
size: many
V: TRBV6-5
CDR3: CASSYRTGYGTDTQYF
DNA: TGTGCCAGCAGTTACCGGACAGGGTACGGCACAGATACGCAGTATTTT

J: TRBJ2-2
D: NA
size: NA
V: TRBV15
CDR3: CATSRGVYVLSSGELFF
DNA: TGTGCCACCAGCAGAGGTGTCTATGTCCTTAGTAGCGGGGAGCTGTTTTTT

J: TRBJ2-1
D: NA
size: NA
V: TRBV29-1
CDR3: CRGTLSSSYSYNEQFF
DNA: TGCAGGGGGACCCTGTCGTCGAGCTACTCCTACAATGAGCAGTTCTTC

J: TRBJ1-1
D: NA
size: few
V: TRBV10-3
CDR3: CAISDLGARAEAFF
DNA: TGTGCCATCAGTGACCTAGGGGCGAGGGCTGAAGCTTTCTTT

J: TRBJ2-3
D: TRBD1
size: NA
V: TRBV7-6
CDR3: CASSLRQGAIDTQYF
DNA: TGTGCCAGCAGCCTTCGACAGGGGGCGATAGATACGCAGTATTTT

J: TRBJ2-3
D: TRBD1
size: NA
V: TRBV20-1
CDR3: CSAKRKDRGLWSDTQYF
DNA: TGCAGTGCTAAAAGAAAGGACAGGGGGCTTTGGTCAGATACGCAGTATTTT

J: TRBJ1-5
D: TRBD1
size: few
V: TRBV7-2
CDR3: CASTTGVGNQPQHF
DNA: TGTGCCAGCACGACAGGGGTAGGCAATCAGCCCCAGCATTTT

J: TRBJ2-3
D: NA
size: NA
V: TRBV28
CDR3: CASSTRDYQGTDTQYF
DNA: TGTGCCAGCAGTACTCGGGACTACCAGGGGACAGATACGCAGTATTTT

J: TRBJ1-1
D: NA
size: few
V: TRBV2
CDR3: CASSEAWDGTEAFF
DNA: TGTGCCAGCAGTGAAGCCTGGGACGGCACTGAAGCTTTCTTT

J: TRBJ1-5
D: TRBD1
size: NA
V: TRBV20-1
CDR3: CSAGQGRLYSNQPQHF
DNA: TGCAGTGCTGGACAGGGGAGGCTGTATAGCAATCAGCCCCAGCATTTT

J: TRBJ2-7
D: TRBD1
size: NA
V: TRBV7-4
CDR3: CASSLGDRVIEQYF
DNA: TGTGCCAGCAGCTTAGGGGACAGGGTCATCGAGCAGTACTTC

J: TRBJ2-3
D: TRBD2
size: NA
V: TRBV6-2/TRBV6-3
CDR3: CASSPHSGGFPTDTQYF
DNA: TGTGCCAGCAGTCCGCATAGCGGGGGCTTCCCCACAGATACGCAGTATTTT